This T cell receptor (beta chain) was obtained from a study of blood T cell repertoires in COVID-19. Whole-study context: Acute and convalescent COVID-19 specimens originated in the United States, Italy and Spain. In each case, the material was cDNA or gDNA derived from T cells, B-cell-depleted T cells, or PBMCs.

The method was immunoSEQ multiplex PCR; TCRdb's version includes in-frame clones alone and lacks a portion of them. The sample yields about 190,000 clones, roughly 77% seen once. Adults between about 18 and 95 years of age took part from 20 to 25 US areas. The V gene lost 7 bases and the J gene lost 11 bases, with 12 bases spanning the gap. CDR3 length: 11 residues. Germline V gene data show CDR1 as MNHEY and CDR2 as SVGAGI. This receptor was obtained from a woman aged 45-59 years with acute COVID-19. Sample: PBMCs or T cells enriched from blood (not recorded which). V gene TRBV6-5 combines with J gene TRBJ1-5; D is possibly TRBD1 (5 bases). In DNA, the CDR3 is TGTGCCAGCACCGGGGGGATATCCCAGCATTTT. Amino acid sequence: CASTGGISQHF.